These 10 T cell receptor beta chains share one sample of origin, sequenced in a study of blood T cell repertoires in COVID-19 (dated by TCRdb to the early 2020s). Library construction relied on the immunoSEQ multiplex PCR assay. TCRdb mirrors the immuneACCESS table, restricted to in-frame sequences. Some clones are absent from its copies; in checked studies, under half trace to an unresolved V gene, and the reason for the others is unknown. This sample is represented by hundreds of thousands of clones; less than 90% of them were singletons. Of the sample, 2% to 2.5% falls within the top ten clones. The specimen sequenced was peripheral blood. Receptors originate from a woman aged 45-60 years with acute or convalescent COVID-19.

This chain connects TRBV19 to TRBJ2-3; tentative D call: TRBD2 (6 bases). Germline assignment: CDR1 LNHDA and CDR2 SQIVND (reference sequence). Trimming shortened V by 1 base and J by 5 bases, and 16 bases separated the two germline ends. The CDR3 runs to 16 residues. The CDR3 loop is CASSIVPQWGEDTQYF. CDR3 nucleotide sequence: TGTGCCAGTAGTATAGTTCCACAGTGGGGGGAAGATACGCAGTATTTT. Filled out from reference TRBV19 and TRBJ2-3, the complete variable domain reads DGGITQSPKYLFRKEGQNVTLSCEQNLNHDAMYWYRQDPGQGLRLIYYSQIVNDFQKGDIAEGYSVSREKKESFPLTVTSAQKNPTAFYLCASSIVPQWGEDTQYFGPGTRLTVL.

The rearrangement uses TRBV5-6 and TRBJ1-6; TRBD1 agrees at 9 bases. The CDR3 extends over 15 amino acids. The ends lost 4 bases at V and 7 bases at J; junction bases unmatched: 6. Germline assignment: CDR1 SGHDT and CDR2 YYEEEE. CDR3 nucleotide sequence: TGTGCCAGCAGCCCCGGGACAGGGATCAATTCACCCCTCCACTTT. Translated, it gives CASSPGTGINSPLHF.

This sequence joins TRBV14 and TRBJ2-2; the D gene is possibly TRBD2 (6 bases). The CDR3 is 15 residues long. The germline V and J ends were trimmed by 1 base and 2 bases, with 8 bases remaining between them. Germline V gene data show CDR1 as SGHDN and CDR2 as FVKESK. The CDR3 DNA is TGTGCCAGCAGCCAAGGGGGGGTCAACACCGGGGAGCTGTTTTTT. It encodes CASSQGGVNTGELFF.

The CDR3 nucleotides read TGCAGTGCGAGGTGGGGAAACACCATATATTTT. It encodes CSARWGNTIYF. The chain has TRBV20-1 and TRBJ1-3, with D unresolved. This CDR3 has 11 amino acids. From germline, CDR1 is DFQATT and CDR2 SNEGSKA (reference sequence). The V and J ends lost 6 bases and 4 bases respectively, with 7 bases between them.

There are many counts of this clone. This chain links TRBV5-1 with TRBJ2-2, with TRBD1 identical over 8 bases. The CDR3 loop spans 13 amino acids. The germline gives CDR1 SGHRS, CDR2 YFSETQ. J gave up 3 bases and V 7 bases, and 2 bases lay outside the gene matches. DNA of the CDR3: TGCGCCAGCGGACAGGGCTACACCGGGGAGCTGTTTTTT. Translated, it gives CASGQGYTGELFF.

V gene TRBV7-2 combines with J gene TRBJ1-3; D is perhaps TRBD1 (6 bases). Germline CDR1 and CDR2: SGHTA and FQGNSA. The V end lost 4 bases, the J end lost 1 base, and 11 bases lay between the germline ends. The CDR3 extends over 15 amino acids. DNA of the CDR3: TGTGCCAGCAGCTCAGGGACACCATCTGGAAACACCATATATTTT. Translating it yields CASSSGTPSGNTIYF.

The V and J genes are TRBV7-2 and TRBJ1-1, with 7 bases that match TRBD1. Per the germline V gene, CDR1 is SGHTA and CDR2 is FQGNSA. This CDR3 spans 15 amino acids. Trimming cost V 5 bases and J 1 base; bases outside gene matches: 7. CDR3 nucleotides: TGTGCCAGCAGCCCCCACAGACAGGGGAACACTGAAGCTTTCTTT. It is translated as CASSPHRQGNTEAFF.

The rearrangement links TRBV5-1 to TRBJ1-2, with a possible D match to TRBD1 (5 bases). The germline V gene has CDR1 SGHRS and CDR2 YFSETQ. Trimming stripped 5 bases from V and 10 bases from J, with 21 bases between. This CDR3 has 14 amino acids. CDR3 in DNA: TGCGCCAGCAGTAGGGGAACGAAACTATCTGACTACACCTTC. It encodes CASSRGTKLSDYTF. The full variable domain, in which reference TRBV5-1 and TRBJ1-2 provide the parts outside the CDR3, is KAGVTQTPRYLIKTRGQQVTLSCSPISGHRSVSWYQQTPGQGLQFLFEYFSETQRNKGNFPGRFSGRQFSNSRSEMNVSTLELGDSALYLCASSRGTKLSDYTFGSGTRLTVV.

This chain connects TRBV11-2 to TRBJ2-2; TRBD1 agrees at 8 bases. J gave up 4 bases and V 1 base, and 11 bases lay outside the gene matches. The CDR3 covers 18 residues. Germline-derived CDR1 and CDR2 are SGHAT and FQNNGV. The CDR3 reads CASSLGTGGSGVTGELFF. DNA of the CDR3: TGTGCCAGCAGCTTAGGAACAGGGGGTAGCGGAGTCACCGGGGAGCTGTTTTTT.

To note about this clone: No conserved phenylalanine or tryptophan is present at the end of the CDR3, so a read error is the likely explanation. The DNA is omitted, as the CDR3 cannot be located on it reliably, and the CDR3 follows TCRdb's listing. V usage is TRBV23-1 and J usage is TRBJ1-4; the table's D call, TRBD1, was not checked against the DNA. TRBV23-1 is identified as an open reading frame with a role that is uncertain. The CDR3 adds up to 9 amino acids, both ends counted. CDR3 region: CASSQDRRG.